The entry below describes one TCR beta chain. Its cognate antigen is unknown. This specimen comes from a study of cytomegalovirus exposure and HLA in healthy donors. Study observations and caveats: What TCR beta sequences reportedly achieved was accurate prediction of HLA-A and HLA-B alleles in most subjects. TCR beta chain V- and J-gene trimming was linked, in a later analysis, to a missense variant in DCLRE1C. Near-uniform donor sequencing depth was presumed by presence/absence analyses.

The CDR3 contains 13 residues. CDR1 and CDR2 from the germline V gene are SNHLY and FYNNEI. V dropped 7 bases and J dropped 5; count of bases not matched to a gene: 6. Primers for the PCR totalled 60 Vbeta and 13 Jbeta. The repertoire was sequenced with immunoSEQ multiplex PCR; TCRdb's copy has only in-frame clones and lacks some. The table has 150,000 or so clones, more than 75% seen once. Sequencing used PBMCs. This clonotype was obtained from a woman aged 18-35 years in good health and CMV-seronegative. This chain joins TRBV2 and TRBJ2-5, with TRBD2 identical over 8 bases. The CDR3 DNA reads as TGTGCCAGCATCAGCGGGAGCGGGGAGACCCAGTACTTC. Translated: CASISGSGETQYF.